Shown below are 11 T cell receptor beta chains from a single sample sequenced in a study of T cell responses to AZD1222 COVID-19 vaccine (dated by TCRdb to the early 2020s). Receptors were amplified or captured by the immunoSEQ multiplex PCR assay. TCRdb limited this immuneACCESS table to in-frame rearrangements with V and J called. A share of clones is missing; checked studies link under half to unresolved V genes, and the rest is unexplained. For this sample there are about 160,000 clones; about 91% appear just once. The ten top clones hold around 0.99% of the sample. Reading the label with the study, this specimen's time point is: about 28 days (+/-7) after the second vaccine dose. Sequences were derived from peripheral blood, sampled 28 days after the second AZD1222 dose. Every receptor here comes from an adult who received the AZD1222 COVID-19 vaccine.

This clone was counted a single time. The V and J genes are TRBV4-1 and TRBJ1-1; D is ambiguous. Germline CDR1 is MGHRA and CDR2 is YSYEKL. Trimming pared 0 bases from V and 4 bases from J, leaving 12 bases between. The CDR3 is 15 amino acids. The CDR3 DNA reads TGCGCCAGCAGCCAAGATGGCGGGTTAGGCACTGAAGCTTTCTTT. Amino acids: CASSQDGGLGTEAFF.

This clone was detected only once. The chain combines TRBV5-6 with TRBJ2-5, with TRBD2 matching over 7 bases. The germline gives CDR1 SGHDT, CDR2 YYEEEE. The J segment lost 1 base and the V segment lost 2 bases, leaving 5 bases of the junction unmatched. CDR3 length: 15 residues. The CDR3 nucleotides read TGTGCCAGCAGCTTAGAGACTAGCTTCCAAGAGACCCAGTACTTC. Residues: CASSLETSFQETQYF.

This rearrangement joins TRBV4-1 to TRBJ2-2; D gene unclear. V was clipped by 7 bases and J by 2 bases, with 11 bases between them. The germline CDR1 and CDR2 sequences are MGHRA and YSYEKL. This CDR3 is 14 amino acids long. CDR3: CASTLSFNTGELFF. DNA of the CDR3: TGCGCCAGCACCTTAAGTTTTAACACCGGGGAGCTGTTTTTT.

The chain couples TRBV21-1 to TRBJ2-5; no DNA check was done on the table's D call, TRBD1. TRBV21-1 is deemed a pseudogene. The CDR3 totals 15 residues. The CDR3: CASSKAQDSGLTQYF. CDR3 bases: TGTGCCAGCAGCAAAGCACAGGACAGCGGCCTGACCCAGTACTTC.

This sequence joins TRBV5-5 and TRBJ2-7; 10 bases are shared with TRBD1. This CDR3 comprises 17 residues. Looked up from germline, CDR1 is SGHKS and CDR2 is YYEKEE (reference sequence). The V segment lost 2 bases and the J segment 11 bases; nucleotides outside the gene matches: 19. The CDR3 DNA is TGTGCCAGCAGCTTACTCAGGGCGATGACAGGGGGCGGATGGGAGTACTTC. This codes for CASSLLRAMTGGGWEYF.

The genes are TRBV19 and TRBJ1-6; D remains unclear. Germline CDR1 is LNHDA and CDR2 is SQIVND (reference sequence). Trimming stripped 3 bases from V and 0 bases from J, with 9 bases between. The length of the CDR3 is 16 residues. As DNA, the CDR3 is TGTGCCAGTAGTATCAGAGGTGACTCCTATAATTCACCCCTCCACTTT. Encoded protein: CASSIRGDSYNSPLHF.

This chain connects TRBV18 to TRBJ1-3, with no clear D. Germline V gene sequence: CDR1 KGHSH, CDR2 LQKENI. Trimming removed 3 bases from V and 0 bases from J, with 12 bases in between. The CDR3 contains 16 residues. CDR3 in amino acids: CASSPGSASSGNTIYF. Here the CDR3 DNA reads TGTGCCAGCTCACCCGGGAGCGCCAGCTCTGGAAACACCATATATTTT.

This clone was observed a single time. The gene calls are TRBV5-1 and TRBJ2-1; 10 nucleotides match TRBD1. Trimming removed 3 bases from V and 4 bases from J; junction bases left unmatched: 4. This CDR3 is 15 amino acids long. Germline CDR1 is SGHRS and CDR2 is YFSETQ. DNA for the CDR3: TGCGCCAGCAGCTCCGGGACAGGGGATTACAATGAGCAGTTCTTC. This encodes CASSSGTGDYNEQFF. Using reference TRBV5-1 and TRBJ2-1 for the parts outside the CDR3, the full variable domain is KAGVTQTPRYLIKTRGQQVTLSCSPISGHRSVSWYQQTPGQGLQFLFEYFSETQRNKGNFPGRFSGRQFSNSRSEMNVSTLELGDSALYLCASSSGTGDYNEQFFGPGTRLTVL.

The rearrangement links TRBV2 to TRBJ2-1, with D perhaps TRBD2 (5 bases). Trimming left V 7 bases short and J 4 bases short, with 8 bases between. The CDR3 has 12 residues. The germline gives CDR1 SNHLY, CDR2 FYNNEI. The CDR3 nucleotides are TGTGCCAGCAAAAGCGGATACAATGAGCAGTTCTTC. Translating it yields CASKSGYNEQFF.

V gene TRBV2 combines with J gene TRBJ2-7; D remains ambiguous. CDR1 SNHLY and CDR2 FYNNEI come from the germline V gene. The CDR3 loop spans 16 amino acids. V lost 1 base to trimming and J lost 3 bases, with 16 bases between them. In DNA form, the CDR3 reads TGTGCCAGCAGTGAAGATAGTGCCTTCTACCTCTACGAGCAGTACTTC. Translated, it gives CASSEDSAFYLYEQYF.

This chain uses TRBV7-2 with TRBJ2-7, with unresolved D. This CDR3 has 13 residues. V lost 1 base and J 3 bases, leaving 7 bases between the germline ends. Germline CDR1 SGHTA, CDR2 FQGNSA. The CDR3 loop reads CASSLERSYEQYF. The CDR3 DNA reads as TGTGCCAGCAGCTTAGAAAGGAGCTACGAGCAGTACTTC.